The 21 T cell receptor beta chains reported below all come from one sample, sequenced in a study of beta chain features in type 1 diabetes. Study results and limitations: People with Type 1 diabetes carried modestly yet significantly shorter TCRB CDR3s in all four CD4+ subsets.

The antigens of these receptors remain unknown. Since all of the isolated RNA was reverse transcribed, expressed TCRB transcripts were what got sequenced. Generated by immunoSEQ multiplex PCR, the TCRdb table keeps only in-frame clones and is missing some. The sample lists over 200,000 clones, roughly 10% occurring once. The sequenced material came from naive CD4+ T cells from blood. These receptors all stem from a man aged 25 to 40 with type 1 diabetes.

The sample holds a few counts of this clone. The CDR3 here is CASSLRAAGAYEQYF. CDR3 nucleotides: TGTGCCAGCAGCTTGAGGGCTGCAGGGGCCTACGAGCAGTACTTC. The rearrangement links TRBV5-6 to TRBJ2-7; weak D call: TRBD1 (6 bases). Deletions cut 1 base from V and 2 bases from J, with 13 bases between. Germline V gene data show CDR1 as SGHDT and CDR2 as YYEEEE. The CDR3 extends over 15 amino acids.

This clone came up a few times. This chain links TRBV30 with TRBJ2-3, with D maybe TRBD2 (5 bases). This CDR3 region has 11 residues. The germline V and J ends were trimmed by 2 bases and 10 bases, with 10 bases remaining between them. Germline V gene lookup returns CDR1 GTSNPN and CDR2 SVGIG (reference sequence). The CDR3 nucleotides read TGTGCCTGGAGTCAGGCCGGGGCGCAGTATTTT. Its translation is CAWSQAGAQYF.

This clone came up a few times. The genes are TRBV7-6 and TRBJ2-5; D is unresolved. Trimming cost V 1 base and J 5 bases, with 14 bases left between them. This CDR3 is built from 15 residues. CDR1 is SGHVS and CDR2 is FNYEAQ in the germline V gene. DNA of the CDR3: TGTGCCAGCAGCTTAGTCGTCGGGTCCGGGGAGACCCAGTACTTC. This encodes CASSLVVGSGETQYF.

This chain connects TRBV6-6 to TRBJ2-3; TRBD1 agrees at 9 bases. The CDR3 is made up of 15 amino acids. V lost 2 bases to trimming and J lost 2 bases; unmatched junction nucleotides: 2. In germline, CDR1 is MNHNY, CDR2 SVGAGI (reference sequence). The CDR3 is CASSYGQGITDTQYF. For the CDR3, the DNA is TGTGCCAGCAGTTACGGACAGGGGATCACAGATACGCAGTATTTT.

V gene TRBV9 combines with J gene TRBJ1-2; D is perhaps TRBD1 (5 bases). This CDR3 is built from 16 residues. The V end lost 3 bases, the J end lost 0 bases, and 15 bases lay between the germline ends. From germline, CDR1 is SGDLS and CDR2 YYNGEE. The DNA for the CDR3 is TGTGCCAGCAGCGAGGGGTCGGCAGCCCCTAACTATGGCTACACCTTC. Translating gives CASSEGSAAPNYGYTF.

The table lists this clone with a count of one. The J gene is TRBJ2-3, the V gene TRBV19, with D tentatively TRBD2 (6 bases). Germline V gene lookup returns CDR1 LNHDA and CDR2 SQIVND (reference sequence). This CDR3 region has 15 residues. V was clipped by 3 bases and J by 2 bases, with 12 bases between them. CDR3 sequence: CASSIPGDPTDTQYF. The CDR3 DNA reads TGTGCCAGTAGTATCCCGGGAGATCCCACAGATACGCAGTATTTT.

The genes are TRBV11-1 and TRBJ2-5, with D tentatively TRBD2 (7 bases). The CDR3 is made up of 14 amino acids. Trimming shortened V by 5 bases and J by 4 bases, and 14 bases separated the two germline ends. In germline, CDR1 is SGHAT, CDR2 FQDESV (reference sequence). CDR3 loop: CASSPRGGPETQYF. The DNA of the CDR3 is TGTGCCAGCAGCCCTAGGGGGGGCCCAGAGACCCAGTACTTC.

There are a few counts of this clone. The chain joins TRBV5-1 to TRBJ2-5; no definite D call. The V and J ends lost 0 bases and 4 bases respectively, with 10 bases between them. CDR1 is SGHRS and CDR2 is YFSETQ in the germline V gene. This CDR3 is built from 14 residues. Here the CDR3 reads CASSLGSLIETQYF. The CDR3 DNA reads TGCGCCAGCAGCTTGGGAAGCTTAATAGAGACCCAGTACTTC.

This chain joins TRBV5-4 and TRBJ2-2, with a possible D match to TRBD2 (6 bases). Deletions cut 5 bases from V and 0 bases from J, with 14 bases between. Germline CDR1 and CDR2: SGHNT and YYREEE (reference sequence). The CDR3 runs to 16 residues. CDR3 in DNA: TGTGCCAGCAGGAAATCAGGGACTTCGAACACCGGGGAGCTGTTTTTT. Protein: CASRKSGTSNTGELFF.

Comment on this clone: The conserved phenylalanine or tryptophan is not found at the CDR3 terminus, so this likely reflects a read error. The limits of the CDR3 on the DNA are not certain, so only TCRdb's listed CDR3 is given. This sequence joins TRBV19 and TRBJ1-2; the table gives TRBD1 as D, unverified against the DNA. Inclusive of both ends, the CDR3 amounts to 8 amino acids. Germline assignment: CDR1 LNHDA and CDR2 SQIVND (reference sequence). The CDR3 protein is CASSIAQV.

This clone was detected only a few times. V gene TRBV4-2 combines with J gene TRBJ1-2, with D possibly being TRBD1 (6 bases). This CDR3 region has 13 residues. CDR1 and CDR2 (germline): LGHNA, YNFKEQ. The V end lost 3 bases, the J end lost 8 bases, and 13 bases lay between the germline ends. CDR3 nucleotide sequence: TGTGCCAGCAGCCAGGTGGGACATCGGGGCTACACCTTC. Translation gives CASSQVGHRGYTF.

Only a few counts were recorded for this clone. This chain connects TRBV28 to TRBJ1-2; the D gene is possibly TRBD1 (5 bases). CDR1 and CDR2 (germline): MDHEN, SYDVKM. CDR3 length: 13 amino acids. The germline V and J ends were trimmed by 8 bases and 4 bases, with 14 bases remaining between them. CDR3 coding DNA: TGTGCCAGCGTTGGTAGGGGCGTCTATGGCTACACCTTC. Translation gives CASVGRGVYGYTF.

The V gene is TRBV5-6, the J gene TRBJ1-2; D might be TRBD1 (6 bases). The CDR3 has 14 amino acids. Germline CDR1 SGHDT, CDR2 YYEEEE. Trimming shortened V by 1 base and J by 4 bases, and 11 bases separated the two germline ends. CDR3 in amino acids: CASSLSGAVYGYTF. The CDR3 nucleotides are TGTGCCAGCAGCTTGTCAGGGGCGGTCTATGGCTACACCTTC.

In its sample, this clone was seen a few times. This rearrangement joins TRBV25-1 to TRBJ2-2; 8 bases are a match to TRBD1. The CDR3 has 16 residues. From germline, CDR1 is MGHDK and CDR2 SYGVNS. J gave up 4 bases and V 8 bases, and 12 bases lay outside the gene matches. CDR3 bases: TGTGCCAGCGGGGCCCGGACAGGGAAAGGCACCGGGGAGCTGTTTTTT. Its translation: CASGARTGKGTGELFF.

The chain recombines TRBV28 with TRBJ1-2; D gene uncertain. CDR3 length: 12 amino acids. Deletions cut 6 bases from V and 0 bases from J, with 5 bases between. Germline CDR1 and CDR2: MDHEN and SYDVKM. CDR3 coding DNA: TGTGCCAGCAGACAAGCTAACTATGGCTACACCTTC. It specifies CASRQANYGYTF.

The sample holds a few counts of this clone. V gene TRBV29-1 combines with J gene TRBJ1-2, with 7 bases that match TRBD1. Germline CDR1 is SQVTM and CDR2 is ANQGSEA. V shed 4 bases, J shed 8 bases, and the junction held 7 bases outside the gene matches. This CDR3 spans 12 amino acids. The CDR3 sequence: CSVVDRAWGYTF. In DNA form, the CDR3 reads TGCAGCGTTGTCGACAGGGCTTGGGGCTACACCTTC.

The chain joins TRBV28 to TRBJ2-5; 8 bases are a match to TRBD1. Germline CDR1 MDHEN, CDR2 SYDVKM. Trimming at V came to 5 bases and at J to 7 bases, leaving 3 bases not matched to a gene. The CDR3 is made up of 12 amino acids. The CDR3 spells CASSGQGGTQYF. In DNA, the CDR3 is TGTGCCAGCAGTGGACAGGGTGGGACCCAGTACTTC.

This clone has just a few counts. This rearrangement joins TRBV5-1 to TRBJ2-5; 11 bases map to TRBD2. Per germline, CDR1 SGHRS and CDR2 YFSETQ. The CDR3 covers 17 residues. J was trimmed by 3 bases and V by 5 bases; bases with no gene match: 12. The CDR3 DNA follows: TGCGCCAGCAGTCCGACCGGGACTAGCGGTACTAAAGAGACCCAGTACTTC. It translates to CASSPTGTSGTKETQYF.

This clone was seen more than once but under ten times. Other DNA sequences in this specimen translate into the identical CDR3. The chain couples TRBV11-2 to TRBJ2-5, with D unresolved. V lost 5 bases, J lost 5 bases, and 6 bases lay in between. CDR1 and CDR2 from the germline V gene are SGHAT and FQNNGV. This CDR3 contains 11 residues. CDR3 DNA: TGTGCCAGCAGCCTGCGGGAGACCCAGTACTTC. It specifies CASSLRETQYF.

This clone was found a few times. This chain connects TRBV14 to TRBJ2-7, with a possible D match to TRBD2 (5 bases). This CDR3 contains 13 residues. The V end was cut by 5 bases, the J end by 4 bases, with 12 bases between. From germline, CDR1 is SGHDN and CDR2 FVKESK. The CDR3 spells CASSGMGAYEQYF. Here the CDR3 DNA reads TGTGCCAGCAGCGGAATGGGAGCGTACGAGCAGTACTTC. Combining the CDR3 with reference TRBV14 and TRBJ2-7 gives the whole variable domain EAGVTQFPSHSVIEKGQTVTLRCDPISGHDNLYWYRRVMGKEIKFLLHFVKESKQDESGMPNNRFLAERTGGTYSTLKVQPAELEDSGVYFCASSGMGAYEQYFGPGTRLTVT.

V usage is TRBV28 and J usage is TRBJ2-3; TRBD2 matches at 14 bases. This CDR3 is 17 amino acids long. Germline CDR1 and CDR2: MDHEN and SYDVKM. V shed 4 bases, J shed 1 base, and the junction held 4 bases outside the gene matches. As DNA, the CDR3 is TGTGCCAGCAGTTCGACTAGCGGGGGGGAAGGCACAGATACGCAGTATTTT. This encodes CASSSTSGGEGTDTQYF.